The rows below give T cell receptor beta chains drawn from one sample of a study of blood T cell repertoires in COVID-19. Libraries were prepared by immunoSEQ multiplex PCR; TCRdb keeps only in-frame clonotypes and omits some of them. This sample carries around 200,000 clones, 80% to 90% of them seen once, and the ten largest clones take approximately 2.8%. Sequencing was carried out using PBMCs or T cells enriched from blood (not recorded which). Receptors were obtained from a woman between 45 and 65 years old in a cohort exposed to, infected with or recovered from COVID-19 (not recorded which). Each CDR3 is given with its conserved first and last residue. A D gene is named only where the DNA matches it firmly. Rows may omit the clone size; those that give it use once, few, many or a size class.

D	size	V	J	CDR3	DNA
NA	NA	TRBV18	TRBJ2-7	CASSPTGPPEQYF	TGTGCCAGCTCACCTACTGGTCCCCCCGAGCAGTACTTC
NA	NA	TRBV20-1	TRBJ1-5	CSASQGRYQPQHF	TGCAGTGCTAGTCAGGGCCGATACCAGCCCCAGCATTTT
NA	NA	TRBV30	TRBJ2-3	CAWSVSNTDTQYF	TGTGCCTGGAGTGTCAGTAACACAGATACGCAGTATTTT
NA	NA	TRBV5-1	TRBJ2-7	CASSLAPGSGTYEQYF	TGCGCCAGCAGCTTGGCCCCCGGTTCAGGAACCTACGAGCAGTACTTC
TRBD2	NA	TRBV7-2	TRBJ2-2	CASPTGTNPTGELFF	TGTGCCAGCCCGACCGGGACTAACCCCACCGGGGAGCTGTTTTTT
NA	NA	TRBV2	TRBJ2-2	CATQGVLNTGELFF	TGTGCCACCCAAGGGGTACTGAACACCGGGGAGCTGTTTTTT
TRBD1	NA	TRBV7-7	TRBJ2-1	CASSLAHRDRDNNEQFF	TGTGCTAGCAGCTTAGCACACCGGGACAGGGATAACAATGAGCAGTTCTTC
NA	NA	TRBV9	TRBJ1-3	CASSVTGSTRVNTIYF	TGTGCCAGCAGCGTAACAGGGAGCACTAGAGTAAACACCATATATTTT
TRBD2	NA	TRBV4-2	TRBJ2-3	CASSQDMTSGGIYTQYF	TGTGCCAGCAGCCAAGATATGACTAGCGGGGGGATCTATACGCAGTATTTT
TRBD1	NA	TRBV7-2	TRBJ1-5	CASSRQTGTEPQHF	TGTGCCAGCAGCCGCCAGACAGGGACGGAGCCCCAGCATTTT
NA	NA	TRBV5-5	TRBJ1-2	CASSPDSTNYGYTF	TGTGCCAGCAGCCCGGACAGCACCAACTATGGCTACACCTTC
NA	NA	TRBV11-2	TRBJ1-5	CASSFENQPQHF	TGTGCCAGCAGCTTCGAGAATCAGCCCCAGCATTTT
NA	NA	TRBV6-5	TRBJ1-5	CASSRGGMNQPQHF	TGTGCCAGCAGTAGAGGAGGTATGAATCAGCCCCAGCATTTT
NA	NA	TRBV18	TRBJ1-2	CASSPSGGPNYGYTF	TGTGCCAGCTCACCGTCCGGGGGACCTAACTATGGCTACACCTTC
NA	few	TRBV28	TRBJ1-5	CASNTYWSWTEKYSNQPQHF	TGTGCCAGCAATACATACTGGAGCTGGACAGAGAAGTATAGCAATCAGCCCCAGCATTTT
NA	NA	TRBV11-2	TRBJ2-3	CASSRTHRVVADTQYF	TGTGCCAGCAGCCGAACCCACAGGGTGGTCGCGGATACGCAGTATTTT
TRBD1	few	TRBV6-5	TRBJ1-5	CASSSLPGQGNQPQHF	TGTGCCAGCAGTTCGCTACCGGGACAGGGCAATCAGCCCCAGCATTTT
TRBD1	NA	TRBV5-6	TRBJ1-1	CASSSVQGVGLGNTEAFF	TGTGCCAGCAGCTCCGTACAGGGGGTGGGTTTGGGGAACACTGAAGCTTTCTTT
NA	once	TRBV18	TRBJ1-1	CASSQGRGNTEAFF	TGTGCCAGCTCACAGGGGAGGGGGAACACTGAAGCTTTCTTT
TRBD1	NA	TRBV2	TRBJ1-4	CASKTDRGNEKLFF	TGTGCCAGCAAGACGGACAGGGGTAATGAAAAACTGTTTTTT
TRBD2	NA	TRBV7-9	TRBJ2-1	CASSPRLAGYYNEQFF	TGTGCCAGCAGCCCTAGACTAGCGGGGTACTACAATGAGCAGTTCTTC
NA	NA	TRBV18	TRBJ2-7	CASSPRDKNYEQYF	TGTGCCAGCTCACCACGGGACAAGAACTACGAGCAGTACTTC
NA	NA	TRBV27	TRBJ1-2	CASSLDGNYGYTF	TGTGCCAGCAGTTTAGACGGGAACTATGGCTACACCTTC
TRBD1	NA	TRBV4-3	TRBJ2-2	CASSHEGQGASITGELFF	TGCGCCAGCAGCCACGAAGGACAGGGAGCCTCGATCACCGGGGAGCTGTTTTTT
NA	NA	TRBV30	TRBJ1-3	CAWSVFATEVNTIYF	TGTGCCTGGAGTGTATTCGCGACAGAAGTAAACACCATATATTTT
TRBD1	once	TRBV18	TRBJ1-2	CASSAGQVYGYTF	TGTGCCAGCTCAGCGGGACAGGTGTATGGCTACACCTTC
TRBD1	NA	TRBV18	TRBJ1-1	CASSPIPTGATEAFF	TGTGCCAGCTCACCAATACCCACAGGGGCCACTGAAGCTTTCTTT
NA	NA	TRBV7-2	TRBJ1-5	CASSLARGGNQPQHF	TGTGCCAGCAGCTTAGCCAGGGGTGGCAATCAGCCCCAGCATTTT
TRBD1	NA	TRBV2	TRBJ2-2	CASSGGQGATGELFF	TGTGCCAGCAGTGGGGGACAGGGGGCCACCGGGGAGCTGTTTTTT
NA	NA	TRBV5-8	TRBJ2-7	CASSRTEEQYF	TGTGCCAGCAGCCGAACGGAGGAGCAGTACTTC
NA	NA	TRBV7-2	TRBJ2-7	CASSLRRLDYEQYF	TGTGCCAGCAGCTTGAGAAGACTAGACTACGAGCAGTACTTC
TRBD1	NA	TRBV9	TRBJ1-6	CASSSGQVHNSPLHF	TGTGCCAGCAGCAGCGGACAGGTCCATAATTCACCCCTCCACTTT
NA	once	TRBV7-8	TRBJ2-5	CASSGDSKETQYF	TGTGCCAGCAGCGGAGACAGTAAAGAGACCCAGTACTTC
NA	NA	TRBV7-6	TRBJ2-5	CASSHAETQYF	TGTGCCAGCAGCCACGCGGAGACCCAGTACTTC
NA	NA	TRBV14	TRBJ1-5	CASSKGYQPQHF	TGTGCCAGCAGCAAGGGGTACCAGCCCCAGCATTTT